This T cell receptor (beta chain) was obtained from a study of T-cell reconstitution after alpha-beta-depleted transplantation in children. V lost 1 base to trimming and J lost 4 bases, with 14 bases between them. This CDR3 is 16 amino acids long. The V gene's germline CDR1 is MDHEN and CDR2 SYDVKM. Study conclusions and caveats: The origin of alpha-beta T cells about two months after transplant was reportedly several hundred expanded graft clones. There were some patients whose high TCRbeta diversity at day 60 came from surviving recipient T cells and thymic progenitors. T-cell counts and diversity at one year following transplant were attributed mainly to newly produced T cells.

This clonotype has a count of ten or more. Antigen unknown. Library preparation (for TCRbeta) was performed with unique molecular identifiers. TCRdb used MiXCR to reprocess the PCR reads, holding one entry per CDR3 protein. The sample has 250,000 to 300,000 distinct CDR3 sequences; 10% are singletons. The chain recombines TRBV28 with TRBJ2-1; D perhaps matches TRBD2 (5 bases). The material sequenced was PBMCs, taken before TCRalphabeta/CD19-depleted stem cell transplant. This receptor was identified in a boy less than two years old with acute myeloid leukemia, due to receive a stem cell transplant. In nucleotides, the CDR3 is TGTGCCAGCAGTTTATCAGCGGCGACTTTTTACAATGAGCAGTTCTTC. Translating gives CASSLSAATFYNEQFF.